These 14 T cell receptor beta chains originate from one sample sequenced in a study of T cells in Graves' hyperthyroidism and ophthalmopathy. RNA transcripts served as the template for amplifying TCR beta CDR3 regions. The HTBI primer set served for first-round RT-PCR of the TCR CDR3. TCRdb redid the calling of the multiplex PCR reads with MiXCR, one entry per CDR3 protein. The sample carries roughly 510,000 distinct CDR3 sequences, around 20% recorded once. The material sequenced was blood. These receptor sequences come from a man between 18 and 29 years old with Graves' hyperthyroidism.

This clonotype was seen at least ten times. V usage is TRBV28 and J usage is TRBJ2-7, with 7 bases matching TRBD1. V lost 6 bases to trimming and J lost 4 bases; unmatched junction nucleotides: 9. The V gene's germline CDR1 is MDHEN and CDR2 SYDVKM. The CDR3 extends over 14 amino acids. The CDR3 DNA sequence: TGTGCCAGCAGAGCTTTTAGGGGGCCGTACGAGCAGTACTTC. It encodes CASRAFRGPYEQYF. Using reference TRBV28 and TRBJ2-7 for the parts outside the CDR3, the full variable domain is DVKVTQSSRYLVKRTGEKVFLECVQDMDHENMFWYRQDPGLGLRLIYFSYDVKMKEKGDIPEGYSVSREKKERFSLILESASTNQTSMYLCASRAFRGPYEQYFGPGTRLTVT.

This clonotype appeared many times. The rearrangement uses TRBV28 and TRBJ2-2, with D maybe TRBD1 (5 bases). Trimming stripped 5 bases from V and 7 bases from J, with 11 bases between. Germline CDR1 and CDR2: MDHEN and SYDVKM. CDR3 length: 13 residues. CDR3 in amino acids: CASSRGQGGELFF. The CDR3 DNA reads TGTGCCAGCAGTAGGGGTCAGGGCGGGGAGCTGTTTTTT.

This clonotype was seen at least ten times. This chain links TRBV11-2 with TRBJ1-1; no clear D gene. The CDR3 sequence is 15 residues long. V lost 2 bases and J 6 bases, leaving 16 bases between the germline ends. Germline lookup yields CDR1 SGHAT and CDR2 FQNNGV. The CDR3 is CASSLFGRLMSEAFF. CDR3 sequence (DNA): TGTGCCAGCAGCTTATTCGGACGCCTGATGTCTGAAGCTTTCTTT.

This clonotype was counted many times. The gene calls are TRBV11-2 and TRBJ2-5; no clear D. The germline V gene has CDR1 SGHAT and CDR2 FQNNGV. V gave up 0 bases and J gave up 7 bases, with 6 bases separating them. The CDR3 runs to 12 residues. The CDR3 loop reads CASSLDSRTQYF. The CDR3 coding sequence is TGTGCCAGCAGCTTAGATAGCCGGACCCAGTACTTC.

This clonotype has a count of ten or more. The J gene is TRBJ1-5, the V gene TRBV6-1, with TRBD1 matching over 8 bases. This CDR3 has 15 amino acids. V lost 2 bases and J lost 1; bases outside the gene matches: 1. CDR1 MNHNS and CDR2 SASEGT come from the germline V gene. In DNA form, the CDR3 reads TGTGCCAGCAGTGAACAGGGGGCCAGCAATCAGCCCCAGCATTTT. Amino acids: CASSEQGASNQPQHF.

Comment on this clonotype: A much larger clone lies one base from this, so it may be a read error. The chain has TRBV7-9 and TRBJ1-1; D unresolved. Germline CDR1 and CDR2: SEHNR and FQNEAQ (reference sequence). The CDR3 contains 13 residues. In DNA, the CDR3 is TGTGCCAGCAGTTACCCTTCGTCGACTGAATCTTTCTTT. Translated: CASSYPSSTESFF. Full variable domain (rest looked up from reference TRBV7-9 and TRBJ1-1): DTGVSQNPRHKITKRGQNVTFRCDPISEHNRLYWYRQTLGQGPEFLTYFQNEAQLEKSRLLSDRFSAERPKGSFSTLEIQRTEQGDSAMYLCASSYPSSTESFFGQGTRLTVV.

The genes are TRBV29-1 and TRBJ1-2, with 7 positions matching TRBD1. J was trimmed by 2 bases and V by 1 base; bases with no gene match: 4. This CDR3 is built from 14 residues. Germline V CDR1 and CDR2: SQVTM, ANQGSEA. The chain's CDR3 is CSVEGQGRNYGYTF. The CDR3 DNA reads TGCAGCGTTGAAGGACAGGGCAGGAACTATGGCTACACCTTC.

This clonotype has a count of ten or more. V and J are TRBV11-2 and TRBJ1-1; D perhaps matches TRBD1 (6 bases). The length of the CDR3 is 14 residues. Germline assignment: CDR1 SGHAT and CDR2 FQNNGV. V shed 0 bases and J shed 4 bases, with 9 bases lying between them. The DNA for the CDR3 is TGTGCCAGCAGCTTAGATGGGGGCGCCACTGAAGCTTTCTTT. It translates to CASSLDGGATEAFF.

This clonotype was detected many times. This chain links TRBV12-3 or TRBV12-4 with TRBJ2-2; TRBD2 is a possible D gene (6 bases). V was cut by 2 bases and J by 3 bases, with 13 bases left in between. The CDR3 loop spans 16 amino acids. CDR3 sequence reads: CASSLPGGEYTGELFF. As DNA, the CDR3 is TGTGCCAGCAGTTTACCCGGAGGGGAATACACCGGGGAGCTGTTTTTT.

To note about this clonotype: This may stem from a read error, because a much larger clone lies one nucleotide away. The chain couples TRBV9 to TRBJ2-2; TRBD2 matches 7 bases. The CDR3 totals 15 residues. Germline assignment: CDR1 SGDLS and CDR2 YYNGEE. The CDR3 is CASSPRGRGTGELCF. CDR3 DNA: TGTGCCAGCAGTCCACGGGGGAGGGGCACCGGGGAGCTGTGTTTT.

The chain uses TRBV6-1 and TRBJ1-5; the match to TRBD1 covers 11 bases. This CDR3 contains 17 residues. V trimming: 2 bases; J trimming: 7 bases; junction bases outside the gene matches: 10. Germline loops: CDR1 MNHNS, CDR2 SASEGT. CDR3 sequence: CASSEKAWTGGHQPQHF. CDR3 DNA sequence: TGTGCCAGCAGTGAAAAGGCTTGGACAGGGGGCCACCAGCCCCAGCATTTT.

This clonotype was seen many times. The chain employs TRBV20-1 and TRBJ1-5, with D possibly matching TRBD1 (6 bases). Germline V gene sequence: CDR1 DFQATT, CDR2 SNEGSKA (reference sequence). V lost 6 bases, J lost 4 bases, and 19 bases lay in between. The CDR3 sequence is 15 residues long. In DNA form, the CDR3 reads TGCAGTGCCCCGCGGAACAGGGTGGGGAATCAGCCCCAGCATTTT. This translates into CSAPRNRVGNQPQHF.

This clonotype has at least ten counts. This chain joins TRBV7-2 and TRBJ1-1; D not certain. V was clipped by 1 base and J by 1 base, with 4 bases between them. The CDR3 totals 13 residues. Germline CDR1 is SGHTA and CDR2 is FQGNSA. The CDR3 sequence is CASSLEENTEAFF. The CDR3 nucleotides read TGTGCCAGCAGCTTAGAAGAGAACACTGAAGCTTTCTTT.

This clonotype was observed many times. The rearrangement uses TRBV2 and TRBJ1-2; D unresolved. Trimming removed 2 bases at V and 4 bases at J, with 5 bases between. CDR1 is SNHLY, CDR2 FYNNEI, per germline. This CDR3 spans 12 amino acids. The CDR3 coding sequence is TGTGCCAGCAGTGAAAGGTTCTATGGCTACACCTTC. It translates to CASSERFYGYTF.